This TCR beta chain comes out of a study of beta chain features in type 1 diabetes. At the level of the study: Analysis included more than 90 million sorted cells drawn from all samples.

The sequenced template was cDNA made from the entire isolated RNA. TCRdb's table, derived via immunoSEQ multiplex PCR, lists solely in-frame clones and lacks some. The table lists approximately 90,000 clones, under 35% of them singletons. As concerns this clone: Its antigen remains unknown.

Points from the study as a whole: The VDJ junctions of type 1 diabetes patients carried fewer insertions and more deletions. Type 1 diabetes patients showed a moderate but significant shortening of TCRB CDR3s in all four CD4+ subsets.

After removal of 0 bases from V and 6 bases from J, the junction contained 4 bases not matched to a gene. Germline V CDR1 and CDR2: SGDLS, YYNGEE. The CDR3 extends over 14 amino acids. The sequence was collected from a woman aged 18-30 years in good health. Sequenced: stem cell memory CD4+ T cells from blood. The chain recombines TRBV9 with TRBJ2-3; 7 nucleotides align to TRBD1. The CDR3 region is CASSVDRGSDTQYF. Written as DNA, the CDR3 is TGTGCCAGCAGCGTAGACAGGGGCTCGGATACGCAGTATTTT.